Here is one TCR beta chain with its context. The data are from a study of blood T cell repertoires in COVID-19. CDR1 and CDR2 from the germline V gene are SNHLY and FYNNEI. This CDR3 comprises 15 residues. Trimming at V came to 2 bases and at J to 5 bases, leaving 6 bases not matched to a gene. Repertoires were generated with immunoSEQ multiplex PCR, while TCRdb's copy carries only in-frame clones and drops some. This table has tens of thousands of clones, roughly 89% appearing once. V and J are TRBV2 and TRBJ2-5, with 9 bases that match TRBD2. This receptor was taken from a man aged 45-65 years with acute or convalescent COVID-19. Sequencing was performed on peripheral blood. CDR3 DNA sequence: TGTGCCAGCAGTGAACAAGCGGGGGGCCGGGAGACCCAGTACTTC. It specifies CASSEQAGGRETQYF.